Included here is one T cell receptor (beta chain) sequence, with context. Method: immunoSEQ multiplex PCR; TCRdb's copy keeps in-frame clones and lacks some. The sample has 150,000 to 200,000 clones; 70% to 90% are singletons. This entry is derived from a study of blood T cell repertoires in COVID-19. Whole-study context: Samples representing acute and convalescent COVID-19 were sourced from the United States, Italy and Spain. From T cells, B-cell-depleted T cells, or PBMCs came the material, which was cDNA or gDNA.

The germline CDR1 and CDR2 sequences are MNHEY and SVGAGI. Trimming removed 1 base from V and 3 bases from J; junction bases left unmatched: 4. The CDR3 totals 15 residues. It was during active infection that Seattle patients were enrolled and then longitudinally followed. The chain combines TRBV6-5 with TRBJ2-7; 9 bases map to TRBD2. The clonotype originates from an older woman with COVID-19, enrolled during active disease. The sequencing input was peripheral blood. Here the CDR3 reads CASSYWLAGLYEQYF. The CDR3 DNA reads TGTGCCAGCAGTTACTGGCTAGCGGGGCTCTACGAGCAGTACTTC.